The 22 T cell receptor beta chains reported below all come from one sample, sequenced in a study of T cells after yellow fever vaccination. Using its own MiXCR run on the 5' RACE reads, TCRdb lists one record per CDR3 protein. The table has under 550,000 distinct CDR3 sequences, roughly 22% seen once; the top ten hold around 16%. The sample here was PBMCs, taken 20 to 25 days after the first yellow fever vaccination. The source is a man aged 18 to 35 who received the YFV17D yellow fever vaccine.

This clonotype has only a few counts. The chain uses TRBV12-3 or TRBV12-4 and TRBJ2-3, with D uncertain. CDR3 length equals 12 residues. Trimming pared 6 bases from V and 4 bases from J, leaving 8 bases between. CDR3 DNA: TGTGCCAGCAGCCCCTTCGCAGATACGCAGTATTTT. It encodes CASSPFADTQYF.

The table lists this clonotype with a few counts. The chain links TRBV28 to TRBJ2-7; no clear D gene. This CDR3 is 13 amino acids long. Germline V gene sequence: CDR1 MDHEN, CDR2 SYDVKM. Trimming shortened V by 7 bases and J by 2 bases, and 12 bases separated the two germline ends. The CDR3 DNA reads TGTGCCAGCACGGAAGGTCATACCTACGAGCAGTACGTC. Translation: CASTEGHTYEQYV.

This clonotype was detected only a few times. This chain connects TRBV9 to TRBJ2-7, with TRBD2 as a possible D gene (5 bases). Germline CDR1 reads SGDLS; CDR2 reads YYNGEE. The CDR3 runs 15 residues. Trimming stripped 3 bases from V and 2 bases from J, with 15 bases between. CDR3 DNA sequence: TGTGCCAGCAGCGAGATGGACGGACTGACCTACGAGCAGTACTTC. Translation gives CASSEMDGLTYEQYF.

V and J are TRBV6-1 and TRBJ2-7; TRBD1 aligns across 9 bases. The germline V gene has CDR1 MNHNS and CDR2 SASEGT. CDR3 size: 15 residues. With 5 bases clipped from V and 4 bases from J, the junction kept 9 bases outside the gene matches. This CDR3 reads CASSRTGTGWYEQYF. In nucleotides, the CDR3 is TGTGCCAGCAGTCGAACCGGGACAGGGTGGTACGAGCAGTACTTC.

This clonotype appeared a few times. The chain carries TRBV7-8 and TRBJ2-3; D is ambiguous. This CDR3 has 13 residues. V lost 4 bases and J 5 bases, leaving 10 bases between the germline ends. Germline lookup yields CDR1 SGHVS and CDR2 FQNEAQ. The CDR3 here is CASSYLGGDTQYF. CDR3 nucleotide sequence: TGTGCCAGCAGCTACCTCGGTGGAGATACGCAGTATTTT.

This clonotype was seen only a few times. Here the CDR3 DNA reads TGTGCCAGCAGTTATTGGGACAGGGGTATCGATGAGCAGTTCTTC. Translation gives CASSYWDRGIDEQFF. The V gene is TRBV7-9, the J gene TRBJ2-1, with 10 bases that match TRBD1. The CDR3 contains 15 residues. Germline V lookup: CDR1 SEHNR, CDR2 FQNEAQ (reference sequence). J was trimmed by 8 bases and V by 6 bases; bases with no gene match: 10.

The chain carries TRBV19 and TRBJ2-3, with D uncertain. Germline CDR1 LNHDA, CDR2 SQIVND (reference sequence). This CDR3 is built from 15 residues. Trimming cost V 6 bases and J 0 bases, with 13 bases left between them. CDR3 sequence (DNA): TGTGCCAGTAGATCGGGCGGAGAGAGCACAGATACGCAGTATTTT. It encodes CASRSGGESTDTQYF.

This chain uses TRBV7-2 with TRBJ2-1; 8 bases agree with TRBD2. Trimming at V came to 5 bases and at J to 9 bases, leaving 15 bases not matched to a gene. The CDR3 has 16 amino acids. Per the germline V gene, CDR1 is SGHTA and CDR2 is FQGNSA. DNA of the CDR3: TGTGCCAGCAGCCCCCAATTTGCGGGGGGTTTTCTTGAGCAGTTCTTC. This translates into CASSPQFAGGFLEQFF.

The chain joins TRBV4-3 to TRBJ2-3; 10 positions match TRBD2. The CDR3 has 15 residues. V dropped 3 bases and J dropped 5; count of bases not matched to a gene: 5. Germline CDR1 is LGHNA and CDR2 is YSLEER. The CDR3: CASSHQGLAEDTQYF. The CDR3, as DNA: TGCGCCAGCAGCCATCAAGGACTAGCGGAAGATACGCAGTATTTT.

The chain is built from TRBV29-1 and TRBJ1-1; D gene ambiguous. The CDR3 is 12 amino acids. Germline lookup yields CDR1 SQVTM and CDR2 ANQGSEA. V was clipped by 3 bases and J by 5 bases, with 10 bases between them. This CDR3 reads CSVEGRRTEAFF. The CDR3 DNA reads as TGCAGCGTTGAGGGCCGGAGGACTGAAGCTTTCTTT. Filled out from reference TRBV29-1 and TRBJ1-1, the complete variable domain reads SAVISQKPSRDICQRGTSLTIQCQVDSQVTMMFWYRQQPGQSLTLIATANQGSEATYESGFVIDKFPISRPNLTFSTLTVSNMSPEDSSIYLCSVEGRRTEAFFGQGTRLTVV.

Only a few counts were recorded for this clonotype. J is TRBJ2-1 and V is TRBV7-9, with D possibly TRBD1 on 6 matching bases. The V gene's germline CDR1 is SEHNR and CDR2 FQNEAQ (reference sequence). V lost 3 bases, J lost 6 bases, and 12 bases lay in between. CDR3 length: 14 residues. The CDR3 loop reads CASSFEQGGNEQFF. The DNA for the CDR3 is TGTGCCAGCAGCTTCGAACAGGGTGGCAATGAGCAGTTCTTC. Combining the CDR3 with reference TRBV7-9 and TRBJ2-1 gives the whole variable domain DTGVSQNPRHKITKRGQNVTFRCDPISEHNRLYWYRQTLGQGPEFLTYFQNEAQLEKSRLLSDRFSAERPKGSFSTLEIQRTEQGDSAMYLCASSFEQGGNEQFFGPGTRLTVL.

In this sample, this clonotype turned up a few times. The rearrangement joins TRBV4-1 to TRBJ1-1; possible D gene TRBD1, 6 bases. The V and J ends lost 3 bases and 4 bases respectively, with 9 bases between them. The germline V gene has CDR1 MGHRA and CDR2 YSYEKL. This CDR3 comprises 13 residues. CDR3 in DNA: TGCGCCAGCAGCCACCCGGGGGCCACTGAAGCTTTCTTT. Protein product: CASSHPGATEAFF.

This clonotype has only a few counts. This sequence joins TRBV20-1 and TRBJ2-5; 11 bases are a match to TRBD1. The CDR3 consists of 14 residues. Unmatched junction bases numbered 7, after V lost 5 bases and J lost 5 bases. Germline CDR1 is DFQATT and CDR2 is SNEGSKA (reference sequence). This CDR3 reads CSAVRTGGQETQYF. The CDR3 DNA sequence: TGCAGTGCTGTACGGACAGGGGGCCAGGAGACCCAGTACTTC.

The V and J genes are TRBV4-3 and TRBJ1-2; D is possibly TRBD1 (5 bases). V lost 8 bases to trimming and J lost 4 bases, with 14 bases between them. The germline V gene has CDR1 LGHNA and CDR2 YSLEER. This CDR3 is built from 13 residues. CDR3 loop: CASGPGMFYGYTF. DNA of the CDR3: TGCGCCAGCGGCCCAGGGATGTTCTATGGCTACACCTTC.

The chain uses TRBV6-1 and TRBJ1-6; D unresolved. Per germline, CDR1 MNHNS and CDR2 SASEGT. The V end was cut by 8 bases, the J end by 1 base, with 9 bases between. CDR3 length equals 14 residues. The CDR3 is CASYRHSYNSPLHF. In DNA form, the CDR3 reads TGTGCCAGCTATCGGCATTCCTATAATTCACCCCTCCACTTT.

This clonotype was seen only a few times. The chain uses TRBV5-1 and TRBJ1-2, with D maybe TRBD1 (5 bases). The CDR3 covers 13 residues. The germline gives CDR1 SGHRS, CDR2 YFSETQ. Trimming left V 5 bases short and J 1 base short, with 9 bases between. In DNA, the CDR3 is TGCGCCAGCAGACCCAGGGATAACTATGGCTACACCTTC. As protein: CASRPRDNYGYTF.

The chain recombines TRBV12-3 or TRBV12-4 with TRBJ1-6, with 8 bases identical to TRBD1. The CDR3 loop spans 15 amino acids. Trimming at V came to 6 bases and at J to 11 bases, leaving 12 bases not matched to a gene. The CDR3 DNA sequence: TGTGCCAGCAGCCCTACAGGGGGTGTCTGGACACCCCTCCACTTT. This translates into CASSPTGGVWTPLHF.

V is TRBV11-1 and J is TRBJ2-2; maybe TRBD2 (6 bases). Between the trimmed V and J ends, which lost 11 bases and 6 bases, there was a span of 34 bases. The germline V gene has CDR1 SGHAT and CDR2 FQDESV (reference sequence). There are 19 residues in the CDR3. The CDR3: CASPALLRRDSALPGELFF. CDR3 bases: TGTGCCTCCCCTGCTCTTCTCCGAAGGGACTCCGCCCTCCCCGGGGAGCTGTTTTTT.

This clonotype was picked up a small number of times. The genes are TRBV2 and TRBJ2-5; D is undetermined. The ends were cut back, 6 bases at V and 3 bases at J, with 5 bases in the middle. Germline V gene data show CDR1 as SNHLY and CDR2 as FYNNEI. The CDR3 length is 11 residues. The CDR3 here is CASRKEETQYF. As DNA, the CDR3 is TGTGCCAGCAGAAAGGAAGAGACCCAGTACTTC.

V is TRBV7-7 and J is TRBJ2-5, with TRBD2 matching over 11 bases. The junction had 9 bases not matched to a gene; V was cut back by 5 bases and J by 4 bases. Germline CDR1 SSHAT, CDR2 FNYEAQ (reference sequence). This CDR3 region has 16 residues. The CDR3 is CASSRGAGTSGETQYF. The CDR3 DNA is TGTGCCAGCAGCAGAGGGGCGGGGACTAGCGGAGAGACCCAGTACTTC.

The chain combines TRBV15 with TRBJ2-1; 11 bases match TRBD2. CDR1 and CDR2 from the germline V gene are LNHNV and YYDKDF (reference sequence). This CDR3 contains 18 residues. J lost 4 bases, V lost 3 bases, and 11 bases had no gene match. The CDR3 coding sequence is TGTGCCACCAGCAGGTTTAGCGGGGGGGCCGTCCGGTACAATGAGCAGTTCTTC. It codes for CATSRFSGGAVRYNEQFF.

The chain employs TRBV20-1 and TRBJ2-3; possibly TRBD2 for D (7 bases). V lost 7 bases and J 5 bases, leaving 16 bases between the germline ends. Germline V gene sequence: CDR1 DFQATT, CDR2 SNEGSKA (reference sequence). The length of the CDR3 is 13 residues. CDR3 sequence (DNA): TGCAGTGGTAGGGGGGGGGCTGGAGATACGCAGTATTTT. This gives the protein CSGRGGAGDTQYF.